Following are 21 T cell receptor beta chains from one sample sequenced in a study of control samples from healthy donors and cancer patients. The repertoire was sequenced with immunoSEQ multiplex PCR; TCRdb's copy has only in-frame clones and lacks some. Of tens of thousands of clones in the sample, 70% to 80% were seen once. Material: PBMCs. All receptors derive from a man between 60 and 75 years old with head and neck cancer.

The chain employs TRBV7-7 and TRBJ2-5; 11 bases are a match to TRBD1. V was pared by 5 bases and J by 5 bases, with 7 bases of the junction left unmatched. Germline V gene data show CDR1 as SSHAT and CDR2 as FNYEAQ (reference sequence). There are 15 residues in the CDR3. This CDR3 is CASSQGQGGGETQYF. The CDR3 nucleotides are TGTGCCAGCAGCCAGGGACAGGGGGGAGGTGAGACCCAGTACTTC.

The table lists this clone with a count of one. The DNA for the CDR3 is TGCGCCAGCAGCTTGGCCGACAGGCCCGAACTCGGCGAGCAGTACTTC. As protein: CASSLADRPELGEQYF. The J gene is TRBJ2-7, the V gene TRBV5-1; maybe TRBD1 (6 bases). CDR1 and CDR2 (germline): SGHRS, YFSETQ. Trimming cost V 0 bases and J 6 bases, with 19 bases left between them. The CDR3 is 16 amino acids.

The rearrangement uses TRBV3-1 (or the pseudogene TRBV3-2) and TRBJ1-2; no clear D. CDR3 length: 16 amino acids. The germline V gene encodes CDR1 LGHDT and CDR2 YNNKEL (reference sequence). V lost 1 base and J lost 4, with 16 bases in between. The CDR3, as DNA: TGTGCCAGCAGCCAAGGGGAAACAGCCTATACCTATGGCTACACCTTC. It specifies CASSQGETAYTYGYTF.

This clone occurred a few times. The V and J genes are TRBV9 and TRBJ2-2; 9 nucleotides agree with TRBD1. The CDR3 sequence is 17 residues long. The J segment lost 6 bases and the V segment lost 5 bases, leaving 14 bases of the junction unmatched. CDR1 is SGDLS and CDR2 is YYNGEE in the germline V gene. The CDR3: CASRKQPGQGTAGELFF. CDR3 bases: TGTGCCAGCAGGAAGCAGCCGGGACAGGGAACGGCCGGGGAGCTGTTTTTT. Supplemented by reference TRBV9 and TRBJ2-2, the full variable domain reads DSGVTQTPKHLITATGQRVTLRCSPRSGDLSVYWYQQSLDQGLQFLIQYYNGEERAKGNILERFSAQQFPDLHSELNLSSLELGDSALYFCASRKQPGQGTAGELFFGEGSRLTVL.

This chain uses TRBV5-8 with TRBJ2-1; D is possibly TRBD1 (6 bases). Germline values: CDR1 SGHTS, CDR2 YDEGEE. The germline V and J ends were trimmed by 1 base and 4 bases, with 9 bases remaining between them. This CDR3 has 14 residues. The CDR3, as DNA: TGTGCCAGCAGCTTGCGGGACAAATACAATGAGCAGTTCTTC. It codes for CASSLRDKYNEQFF.

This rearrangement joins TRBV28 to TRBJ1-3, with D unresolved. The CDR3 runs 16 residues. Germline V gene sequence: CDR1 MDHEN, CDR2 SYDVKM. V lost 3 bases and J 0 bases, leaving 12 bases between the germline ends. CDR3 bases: TGTGCCAGCAGTTTGGACGGTGCCGGCTCTGGAAACACCATATATTTT. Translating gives CASSLDGAGSGNTIYF.

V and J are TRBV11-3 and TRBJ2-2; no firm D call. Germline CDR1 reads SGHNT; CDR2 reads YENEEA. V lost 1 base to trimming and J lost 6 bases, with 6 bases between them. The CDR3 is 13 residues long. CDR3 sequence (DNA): TGTGCCAGCAGCTTAGGTCGGGCCGGGGAGCTGTTTTTT. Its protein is CASSLGRAGELFF.

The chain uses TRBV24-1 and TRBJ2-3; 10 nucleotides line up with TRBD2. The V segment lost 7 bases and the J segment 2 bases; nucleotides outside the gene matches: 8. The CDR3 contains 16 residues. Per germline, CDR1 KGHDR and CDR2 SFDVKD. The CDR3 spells CATSSLTSGVTDTQYF. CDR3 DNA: TGTGCCACCAGCTCCTTAACTAGCGGGGTCACAGATACGCAGTATTTT.

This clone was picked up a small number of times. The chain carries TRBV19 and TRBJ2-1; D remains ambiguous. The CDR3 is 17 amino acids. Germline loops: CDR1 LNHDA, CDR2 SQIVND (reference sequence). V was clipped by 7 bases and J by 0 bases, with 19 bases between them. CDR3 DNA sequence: TGTGCCAGTAATGGTCGATCCAGCGCAAGCTCCTACAATGAGCAGTTCTTC. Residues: CASNGRSSASSYNEQFF.

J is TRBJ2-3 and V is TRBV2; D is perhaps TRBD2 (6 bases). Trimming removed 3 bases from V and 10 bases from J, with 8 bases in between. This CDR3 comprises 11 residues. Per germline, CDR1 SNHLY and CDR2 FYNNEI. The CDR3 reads CASSEGGAQYF. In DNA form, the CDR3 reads TGTGCCAGCAGTGAGGGGGGAGCGCAGTATTTT.

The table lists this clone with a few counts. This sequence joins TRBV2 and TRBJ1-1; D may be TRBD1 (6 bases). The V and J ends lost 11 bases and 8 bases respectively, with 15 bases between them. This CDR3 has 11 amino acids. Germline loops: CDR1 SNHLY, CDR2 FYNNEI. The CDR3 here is CADIGGREAFF. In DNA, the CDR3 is TGTGCCGACATCGGGGGGCGAGAAGCTTTCTTT.

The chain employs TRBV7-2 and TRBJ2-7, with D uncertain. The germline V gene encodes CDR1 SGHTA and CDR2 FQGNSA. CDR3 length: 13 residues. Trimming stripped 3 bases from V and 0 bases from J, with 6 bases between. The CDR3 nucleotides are TGTGCCAGCAGCTTCTCCGGCTCCTACGAGCAGTACTTC. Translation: CASSFSGSYEQYF.

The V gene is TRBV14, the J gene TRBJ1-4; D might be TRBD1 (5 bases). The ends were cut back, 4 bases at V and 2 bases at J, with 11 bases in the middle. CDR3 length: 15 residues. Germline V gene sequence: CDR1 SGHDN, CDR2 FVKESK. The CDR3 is CASSLFGATNEKLFF. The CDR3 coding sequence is TGTGCCAGCAGCCTCTTTGGGGCGACTAATGAAAAACTGTTTTTT.

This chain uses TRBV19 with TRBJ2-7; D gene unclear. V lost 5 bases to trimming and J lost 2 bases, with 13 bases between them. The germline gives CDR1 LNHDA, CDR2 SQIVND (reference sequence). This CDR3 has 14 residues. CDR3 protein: CASSPPQAAYEQYF. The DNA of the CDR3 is TGTGCCAGTAGTCCCCCGCAGGCCGCCTACGAGCAGTACTTC. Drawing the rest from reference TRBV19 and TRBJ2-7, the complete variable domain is DGGITQSPKYLFRKEGQNVTLSCEQNLNHDAMYWYRQDPGQGLRLIYYSQIVNDFQKGDIAEGYSVSREKKESFPLTVTSAQKNPTAFYLCASSPPQAAYEQYFGPGTRLTVT.

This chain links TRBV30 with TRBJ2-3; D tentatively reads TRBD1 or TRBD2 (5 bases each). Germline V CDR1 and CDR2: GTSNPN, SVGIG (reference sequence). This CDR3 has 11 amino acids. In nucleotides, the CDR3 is TGTGCTAGAGGGGTAACTGATACGCAGTATTTT. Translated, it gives CARGVTDTQYF.

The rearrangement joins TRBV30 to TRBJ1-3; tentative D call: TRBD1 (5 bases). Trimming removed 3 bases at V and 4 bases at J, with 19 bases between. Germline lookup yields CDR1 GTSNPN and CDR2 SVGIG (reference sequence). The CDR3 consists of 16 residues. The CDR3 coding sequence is TGTGCCTGGAGCCCCGGGACTTCCATCGCCGGAAACACCATATATTTT. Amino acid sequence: CAWSPGTSIAGNTIYF.

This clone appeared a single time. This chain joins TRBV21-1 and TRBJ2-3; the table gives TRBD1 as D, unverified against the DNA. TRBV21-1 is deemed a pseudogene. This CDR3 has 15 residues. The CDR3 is CAPIGPDRDRDTQYF. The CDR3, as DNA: TGTGCCCCCATAGGGCCGGACAGGGATCGGGATACGCAGTATTTT.

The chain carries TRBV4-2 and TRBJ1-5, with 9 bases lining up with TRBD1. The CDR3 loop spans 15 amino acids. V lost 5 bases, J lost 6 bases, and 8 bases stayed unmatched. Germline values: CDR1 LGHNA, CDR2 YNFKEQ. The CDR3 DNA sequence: TGTGCCAGCAGCGAAGGGACAGGGAACGTTCAGCCCCAGCATTTT. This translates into CASSEGTGNVQPQHF.

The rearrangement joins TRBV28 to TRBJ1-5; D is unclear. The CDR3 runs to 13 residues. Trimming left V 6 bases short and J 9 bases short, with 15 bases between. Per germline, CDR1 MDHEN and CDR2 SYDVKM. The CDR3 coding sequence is TGTGCCAGCAGCCCCCCTTACTCGGGGCCCCAGCATTTT. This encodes CASSPPYSGPQHF.

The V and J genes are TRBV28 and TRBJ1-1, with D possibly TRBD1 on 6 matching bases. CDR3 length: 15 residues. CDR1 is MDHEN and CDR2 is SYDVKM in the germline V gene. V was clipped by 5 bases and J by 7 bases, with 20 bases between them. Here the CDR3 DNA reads TGTGCCAGCAGTCTCTGGGGGGCAGGTAAGGGTGAAGCTTTCTTT. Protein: CASSLWGAGKGEAFF.

The CDR3 loop is CATSGRQDLPETQYF. The DNA of the CDR3 is TGTGCCACCAGTGGCAGACAGGACCTCCCCGAGACCCAGTACTTC. The chain uses TRBV24-1 and TRBJ2-5; possible D gene TRBD1, 6 bases. The CDR3 is 15 residues long. Germline CDR1 and CDR2: KGHDR and SFDVKD. V was shortened by 5 bases and J by 5 bases, with 17 bases between the two germline ends.